This is a list of T cell receptor beta chains from one sample in a study of shared clonotypes between healthy human individuals. Produced via immunoSEQ multiplex PCR; TCRdb's table is partial and in-frame only. The repertoire holds about 2.2 million clones, with 90% to 95% as singletons. The source material was naive CD8+ T cells from PBMCs. These receptors were taken from a man between 18 and 29 years old in good health. Some clones in this sample may be carry-over from other donors' samples. Both conserved end residues are part of each CDR3. A D gene is named only where the DNA matches it firmly. Clone size is given for some rows only: seen once, a few or many times, or a class if the clone is expanded.

>.|TRBV9|.|TRBJ2-7|13
CASSVMGVGEQYF
TGTGCCAGCAGCGTAATGGGGGTTGGCGAGCAGTACTTC
>TRBD1|TRBV5-6|.|TRBJ2-3|15
CASSLGDSSTDTQYF
TGTGCCAGCAGCTTGGGGGACAGCAGCACAGATACGCAGTATTTT
>.|TRBV7-2|.|TRBJ2-3|16
CASSLVPGSSTDTQYF
TGTGCCAGCAGCTTAGTGCCCGGTTCCAGCACAGATACGCAGTATTTT
>.|TRBV10-3|.|TRBJ1-2|12
CAISDGGLGYTF
TGTGCCATCAGTGATGGAGGTCTCGGCTACACCTTC
>TRBD1|TRBV27|.|TRBJ2-1|15
CASSLGDRGYNEQFF
TGTGCCAGCAGTTTGGGGGACAGGGGGTACAATGAGCAGTTCTTC
>TRBD2|TRBV5-5|.|TRBJ2-7|13
CASSWGTRGEQYF
TGTGCCAGCAGCTGGGGGACTAGGGGCGAGCAGTACTTC
>TRBD2|TRBV6-4|.|TRBJ2-7|12
CASRGGDGSWHF
TGTGCCAGCAGGGGGGGGGACGGCTCTTGGCACTTC
>TRBD1|TRBV5-1|.|TRBJ2-1|17
CASSLWGTGTSYNEQFF
TGCGCCAGCAGCTTGTGGGGGACAGGAACCTCCTACAATGAGCAGTTCTTC
>.|TRBV7-6|.|TRBJ2-7|14
CASSSRPDHYEQYF
TGTGCCAGCAGCTCCAGGCCGGACCACTACGAGCAGTACTTC
>.|TRBV6-1|.|TRBJ2-7|13
CASTSGRAYEQYF
TGTGCCAGCACCAGTGGCAGGGCCTACGAGCAGTACTTC
>TRBD1|TRBV23-1|.|TRBJ1-1|15
CASSPRTGVIPEAFF
TGCGCCAGCAGCCCGCGGACAGGGGTAATACCTGAAGCTTTCTTT
>TRBD1|TRBV28|.|TRBJ1-2|16
CASSRRTGGSDYGYTF
TGTGCCAGCAGTCGCCGGACAGGGGGCTCGGACTATGGCTACACCTTC
>.|TRBV11-2|.|TRBJ1-1|14
CASSPLAGNTEAFF
TGTGCCAGCAGCCCACTGGCGGGGAACACTGAAGCTTTCTTT
>.|TRBV19|.|TRBJ2-1|16
CASSWGEGASYNEQFF
TGTGCCAGTAGCTGGGGGGAGGGGGCCTCCTACAATGAGCAGTTCTTC
>.|TRBV7-6|.|TRBJ2-4|15
CASSPTALAKNIQYF
TGTGCCAGCAGCCCCACAGCGCTAGCCAAAAACATTCAGTACTTC
>.|TRBV18|.|TRBJ2-2|14
CASSTGRDTGELFF
TGTGCCAGCTCAACAGGGAGGGACACCGGGGAGCTGTTTTTT
>.|TRBV25-1|once|TRBJ2-4|18
CASSEESRAQGPKNIQYF
TGTGCCAGCAGTGAAGAGTCTAGAGCTCAGGGACCCAAAAACATTCAGTACTTC
>.|TRBV10-1|.|TRBJ1-2|14
CASSGVETNYGYTF
TGCGCCAGCAGTGGGGTTGAGACTAACTATGGCTACACCTTC
>.|TRBV10-3|.|TRBJ2-6|17
CAISEGGSPSGANVLTF
TGTGCCATCAGTGAGGGGGGCAGCCCCTCTGGGGCCAACGTCCTGACTTTC
>TRBD2|TRBV27|.|TRBJ2-1|17
CASSVGVAGVPYNEQFF
TGTGCCAGCAGTGTCGGAGTAGCGGGAGTACCCTACAATGAGCAGTTCTTC
>.|TRBV7-9|.|TRBJ2-1|14
CASSLAVDYNEQFF
TGTGCCAGCTCCCTAGCCGTGGACTACAATGAGCAGTTCTTC
>.|TRBV27|.|TRBJ1-4|13
CASRRRWGEKLFF
TGTGCCAGCAGGCGCAGGTGGGGTGAAAAACTGTTTTTT
>TRBD1|TRBV2|.|TRBJ2-7|16
CASSEARTGGPYEQYF
TGTGCCAGCAGTGAAGCCCGGACAGGGGGGCCCTACGAGCAGTACTTC
>.|TRBV28|.|TRBJ2-2|14
CASSFVGMGGELFF
TGTGCCAGCAGTTTTGTGGGCATGGGCGGGGAGCTGTTTTTT
>TRBD1|TRBV27|.|TRBJ2-3|15
CASSASRGRWDTQYF
TGTGCCAGCAGTGCAAGCAGGGGGCGCTGGGATACGCAGTATTTT
>.|TRBV7-2|.|TRBJ1-4|16
CASSLGGLLPNEKLFF
TGTGCCAGCAGCTTAGGGGGGCTCCTTCCTAATGAAAAACTGTTTTTT
>TRBD1|TRBV7-9|.|TRBJ1-2|13
CASSLAGTDGYTF
TGTGCCAGCAGCTTAGCGGGGACAGATGGCTACACCTTC
>.|TRBV21-1|few|TRBJ1-1|15
CASSKLLQWNTEAFF
TGTGCCAGCAGCAAACTGTTACAGTGGAACACTGAAGCTTTCTTT
>TRBD2|TRBV6-1|.|TRBJ2-7|13
CASRERELSEQYF
TGTGCCAGCAGGGAGCGGGAGTTGTCCGAGCAGTACTTC